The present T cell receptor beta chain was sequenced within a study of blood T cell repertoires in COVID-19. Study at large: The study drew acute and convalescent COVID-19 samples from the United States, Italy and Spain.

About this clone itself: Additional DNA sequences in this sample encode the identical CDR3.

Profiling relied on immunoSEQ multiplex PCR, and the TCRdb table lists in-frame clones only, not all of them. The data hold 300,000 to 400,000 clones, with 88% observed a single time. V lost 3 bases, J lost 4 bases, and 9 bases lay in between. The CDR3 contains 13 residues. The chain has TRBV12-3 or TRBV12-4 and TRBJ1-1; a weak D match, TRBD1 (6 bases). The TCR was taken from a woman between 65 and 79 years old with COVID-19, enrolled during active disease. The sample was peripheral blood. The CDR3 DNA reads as TGTGCCAGCAGTTTCAGAGGGGGCACTGAAGCTTTCTTT. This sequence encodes CASSFRGGTEAFF.